The T cell receptor (beta chain) described here comes from a study of blood T cell repertoires in COVID-19. Study-wide context: The United States, Italy and Spain provided the acute and convalescent COVID-19 samples. Sources were T cells, B-cell-depleted T cells, or PBMCs; the material itself was cDNA or gDNA.

This clone has a single count. Some clones are missing from TCRdb's copy, which holds only in-frame ones; the method was immunoSEQ multiplex PCR. Of 150,000 to 200,000 clones in the sample, approximately 86% are singletons; the top ten hold roughly 2.5%. The germline gives CDR1 MDHEN, CDR2 SYDVKM. This CDR3 spans 13 amino acids. The ends lost 7 bases at V and 4 bases at J; junction bases unmatched: 4. Sequencing was done on a sample of peripheral blood. The V and J genes are TRBV28 and TRBJ1-3; 7 bases are shared with TRBD1. The sequence was obtained from a man in his forties or fifties with active or convalescent COVID-19. The CDR3 loop reads CASTQQGGNTIYF. DNA of the CDR3: TGTGCCAGCACCCAACAGGGGGGAAACACCATATATTTT.